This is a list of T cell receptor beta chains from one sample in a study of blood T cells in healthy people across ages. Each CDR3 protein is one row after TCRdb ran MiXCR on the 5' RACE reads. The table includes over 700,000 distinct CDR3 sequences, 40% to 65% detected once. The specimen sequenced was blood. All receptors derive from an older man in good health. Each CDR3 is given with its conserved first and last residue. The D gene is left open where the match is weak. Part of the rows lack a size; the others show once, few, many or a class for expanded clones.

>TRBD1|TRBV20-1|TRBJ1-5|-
TGCAGTGCTAGAGATGAGACAGGGCTCTATAGCAATCAGCCCCAGCATTTT
CSARDETGLYSNQPQHF
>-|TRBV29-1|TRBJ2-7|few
TGCAGCGCGACGACAGGTCCCTCCTACGAGCAGTACTTC
CSATTGPSYEQYF
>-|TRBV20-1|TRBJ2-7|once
TGCAGTGCGAGCGTAGCGACGAACTACGAGCAGTACTTC
CSASVATNYEQYF
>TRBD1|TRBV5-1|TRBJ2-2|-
TGCGCCAGCAGCTTGGCCCCCGGACAGGGGCGCACCGGGGAGCTGTTTTTT
CASSLAPGQGRTGELFF
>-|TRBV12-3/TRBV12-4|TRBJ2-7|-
TGTACCAGCAGTTTCTCCTACGAGCAGTACTTC
CTSSFSYEQYF
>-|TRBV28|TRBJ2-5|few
TGTGCCAGCAGCCCCCCCGACCTGGGGGAGACCCAGTACTTC
CASSPPDLGETQYF
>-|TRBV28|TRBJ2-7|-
TGTGCCAGCAGTATAGGGGGTTCCTACGAGCAGTACTTC
CASSIGGSYEQYF
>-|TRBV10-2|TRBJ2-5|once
TGCGCCAGCGGGGAGGTCGCTGAGACCCAGTACTTC
CASGEVAETQYF
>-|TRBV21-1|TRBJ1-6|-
TGTGCCAGCAGCCCCCCGGGAGGGACAGAGAATTCACCCCTCCACTTT
CASSPPGGTENSPLHF
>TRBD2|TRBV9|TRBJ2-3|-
TGTGCCAGCAGCGTAGGGGCTAGCGGGAGTTCGGACGCGTATTTT
CASSVGASGSSDAYF
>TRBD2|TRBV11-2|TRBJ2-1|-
TGTGCCAGCAGCTTAGGAGGGGGGACTAGCGGGATAATTCAGTACAATGAGCAGTTCTTC
CASSLGGGTSGIIQYNEQFF
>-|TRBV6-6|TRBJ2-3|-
TGTGCCAGCAGCCAATCGACCGCAGATACGCAGTATTTT
CASSQSTADTQYF
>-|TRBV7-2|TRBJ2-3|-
TGTGCCAGCAGCTTAGCCCCCCCACAGGATACGCAGTATTTT
CASSLAPPQDTQYF
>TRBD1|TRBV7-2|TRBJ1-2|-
TGTGCCAGCAGCGCAGACAGGGGTGGCTACACCTTC
CASSADRGGYTF
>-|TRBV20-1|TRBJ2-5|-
TGCAGCGAGCTTTCTCCAGGGGTAGATGAGACCCAGTACTTC
CSELSPGVDETQYF
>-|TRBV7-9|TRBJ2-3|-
TGTGCCAGCAGCTTTTGGACTTCGCCACAGTATTTT
CASSFWTSPQYF
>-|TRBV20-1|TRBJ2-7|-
TGCAGTGCTAGGCGTGGGGGGTACGAGCAGTACTTC
CSARRGGYEQYF
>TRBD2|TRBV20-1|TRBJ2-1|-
TGCAGTGCTTCCAGGCCTAGCGGGTTGGATGAGCAGTTCTTC
CSASRPSGLDEQFF
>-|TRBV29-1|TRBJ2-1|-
TGCAGCGTTTCGCGACTGTTAGACAAGGAGCAGTTCTTC
CSVSRLLDKEQFF
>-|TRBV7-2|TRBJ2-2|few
TGTGCCAGCAGCTTGTTCCACAGCCCCGCGAACACCGGGGAGCTGTTTTTT
CASSLFHSPANTGELFF
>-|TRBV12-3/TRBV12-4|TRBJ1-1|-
TGTGCCAGCAGCCCTTCGGACAGAGCTAACACTGAAGCTTTCTTT
CASSPSDRANTEAFF
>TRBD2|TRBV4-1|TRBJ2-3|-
TGCGCCAGCAGCCAGGTCGTCTTCGGCGGGAGGGAGCACAGATACGCGTATTTT
CASSQVVFGGREHRYAYF
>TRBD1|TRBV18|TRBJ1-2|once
TGTGCCAGCTCTCGAACCGGGACAGGGACTAACTATGGCTACACCTTC
CASSRTGTGTNYGYTF
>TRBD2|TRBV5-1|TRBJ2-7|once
TGCGCCAGCAGCTTGGGGTTGACTAGCGGACGCGTCTACGAGCAGTACTTC
CASSLGLTSGRVYEQYF
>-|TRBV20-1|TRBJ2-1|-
TGCAGTGCCCAGAAATACAATGAGCAGTTCTTC
CSAQKYNEQFF
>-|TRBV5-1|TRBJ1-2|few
TGCGCCAGCAGCAATGGCCTGGGCGGGGGGCAGAGCTATGGCTACACCTTC
CASSNGLGGGQSYGYTF
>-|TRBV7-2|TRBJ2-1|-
TGTGCCAGCAGCTTGAATCAGGGGTTTAATGAGCAGTTCTTC
CASSLNQGFNEQFF
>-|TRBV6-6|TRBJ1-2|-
TGTGCCGGCAGTTCCCAGACACAGCGGGGGGACTATGGCTACACCTTC
CAGSSQTQRGDYGYTF
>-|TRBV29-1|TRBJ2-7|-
TGCAGCGTCCAAGGGGGGAAGCAGTACTTC
CSVQGGKQYF
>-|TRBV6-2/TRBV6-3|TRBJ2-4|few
TGTGCCAGCAGTTACCAGGCAGTTTCGGGCAGGGAGGCCAAAAACATTCAGTACTTC
CASSYQAVSGREAKNIQYF
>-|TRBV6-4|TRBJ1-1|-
TGTGCCAGCAGTGACACCGACAGAGGAGCTGAAGCTTTCTTT
CASSDTDRGAEAFF
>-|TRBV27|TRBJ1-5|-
TGTGCCAGCAGTTTTTTCCCAGATCAGCCCCAGCATTTT
CASSFFPDQPQHF
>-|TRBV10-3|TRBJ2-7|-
TGTGCCATCAGTGATGGCAACTCCTACGAGCAGTACTTC
CAISDGNSYEQYF
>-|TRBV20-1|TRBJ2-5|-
TGCAGTGCCCCGTGGGTGGACCAAGAGACCCAGTACTTC
CSAPWVDQETQYF
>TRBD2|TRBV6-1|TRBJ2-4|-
TGTGCCAGCAGTCCGACCGCAGCGGGAGGGGTGTCCAAAAACATTCAGTACTTC
CASSPTAAGGVSKNIQYF
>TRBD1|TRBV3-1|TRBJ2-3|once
TGTGCCAGCAGCCAGCAAAGGGACAGGGGCCACAGATACGCGTATTTT
CASSQQRDRGHRYAYF
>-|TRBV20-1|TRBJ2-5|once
TGCAGTGCTAGAAGGGAGATAGCGGCCCAACAAGAGACCCAGTACTTC
CSARREIAAQQETQYF
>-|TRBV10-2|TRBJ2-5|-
TGCGCCAGCAGTGCGCCCGGGGGACAACAAGAGACCCAGTACTTC
CASSAPGGQQETQYF
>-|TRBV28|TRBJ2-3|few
TGTGCCAGCAGCTGGACTACGAGCACAGATACGCAGTATTTT
CASSWTTSTDTQYF
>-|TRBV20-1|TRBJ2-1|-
TGCAGTGCTAGTAGCCCGGTGGATGAGCAGTTCTTC
CSASSPVDEQFF
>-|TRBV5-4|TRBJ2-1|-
TGTGCCAGCAGCTTATTGGGGCGGGGCTCCTACAATGAGCAGTTCTTC
CASSLLGRGSYNEQFF
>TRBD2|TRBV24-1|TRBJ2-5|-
TGTGCCACCAGTGAGCCGACTAGCGGGAGGTTAGAAGAGCAGTACTTC
CATSEPTSGRLEEQYF